A selection of T cell receptor beta chains follows, all from one sample in a study of T cells in Graves' hyperthyroidism and ophthalmopathy. TCRdb passed the multiplex PCR reads through MiXCR, listing each CDR3 protein once. Here the sample spans hundreds of thousands of distinct CDR3 sequences, 14% being singletons. The sequencing input was blood. These receptors came from a woman in her forties or fifties with Graves' ophthalmopathy. The CDR3 runs from the conserved cysteine through the conserved F or W. The order of the fields is clone size, J gene, CDR3 length, D gene, V gene, CDR3 DNA, CDR3 protein. D genes are given only for firm matches. Only some rows state a clone size, as once, few, many or a class for expanded clones.

size: many; J: TRBJ2-1; length: 14; D: .; V: TRBV5-1; DNA: TGCGCCAGCAGCCAGGAGGGCCAGGACAATGAGCAGTTCTTC; CDR3: CASSQEGQDNEQFF
size: many; J: TRBJ2-7; length: 14; D: .; V: TRBV7-2; DNA: TGTGCCAGCAGCTTATTTCAGGGCTCCTACGAGCAGTACTTC; CDR3: CASSLFQGSYEQYF
size: many; J: TRBJ2-1; length: 16; D: TRBD2; V: TRBV29-1; DNA: TGCAGCGTTGAAGATTTTTCTAGCGGGAGCTACAATGAGCAGTTCTTC; CDR3: CSVEDFSSGSYNEQFF
size: many; J: TRBJ2-1; length: 19; D: TRBD2; V: TRBV6-5; DNA: TGTGCCAGCAGTTACTCAGGGACTAGCGGGAGGAGATTGGACAATGAGCAGTTCTTC; CDR3: CASSYSGTSGRRLDNEQFF
size: few; J: TRBJ2-1; length: 14; D: .; V: TRBV5-1; DNA: TGCGCCAGCAGCACAGAGCAGGTACTCAATGAGCAGTTCTTC; CDR3: CASSTEQVLNEQFF
size: many; J: TRBJ1-1; length: 15; D: TRBD1; V: TRBV6-2/TRBV6-3; DNA: TGTGCCAGCAGTTACTCGACAGGGGGGCGCACTGAAGCTTTCTTT; CDR3: CASSYSTGGRTEAFF
size: .; J: TRBJ2-2; length: 16; D: .; V: TRBV4-3; DNA: TGCGCCAGCAGCCAAGAACCCCCGCTAGCCGCCGGGGAGCTGTTTTTT; CDR3: CASSQEPPLAAGELFF
size: many; J: TRBJ1-1; length: 15; D: .; V: TRBV28; DNA: TGTGCCAGCAGTTTATTTCAGGGTGGTTACACTGAAGCTTTCTTT; CDR3: CASSLFQGGYTEAFF
size: .; J: TRBJ1-3; length: 15; D: .; V: TRBV4-1; DNA: TGCGCCAGCAGCCCCCTGGGGACGTCTGGAAACACCATATATTTT; CDR3: CASSPLGTSGNTIYF
size: many; J: TRBJ2-7; length: 13; D: .; V: TRBV28; DNA: TGTGCCAGCAGTTTGGCGGACCGGGTCGAGCAGTACTTC; CDR3: CASSLADRVEQYF
size: .; J: TRBJ2-5; length: 10; D: .; V: TRBV29-1; DNA: TGCAGCGTTGCACTAGATTTACAGTACTTC; CDR3: CSVALDLQYF
size: many; J: TRBJ2-7; length: 16; D: TRBD1; V: TRBV6-1; DNA: TGTGCCAGCAAGATTCCGGGACAGGAAAGCTCCTACGAGCAGTACTTC; CDR3: CASKIPGQESSYEQYF
size: many; J: TRBJ1-1; length: 12; D: .; V: TRBV29-1; DNA: TGCAGCGTTGAAGGGTGGTCCACTGAAGCTTTCTTT; CDR3: CSVEGWSTEAFF
size: many; J: TRBJ1-5; length: 14; D: .; V: TRBV7-2; DNA: TGTGCCAGCAGCTCCAGGTTCGGCAATCAGCCCCAGCATTTT; CDR3: CASSSRFGNQPQHF
size: .; J: TRBJ2-1; length: 13; D: TRBD2; V: TRBV30; DNA: TGTGCCTGGAGGGGGGCGGGAGGAGATGAGCAGTTCTTC; CDR3: CAWRGAGGDEQFF